This TCR beta chain was sequenced for a study of CD8+CD57+ T cells in acquired aplastic anemia. Study-wide context: Quantities of DNA derived from sorted CD4+ and CD8+ cells averaged about 3.2 ug.

Genomic DNA, the template, was used for profiling of the TCR beta VDJ and CDR3. Using its own MiXCR run on the reads, TCRdb lists one record per CDR3 protein. Of roughly 290,000 distinct CDR3 sequences listed, approximately 60% are singletons. CD8+CD57+ cell expansion had been shown by flow cytometry in patients chosen for sequencing. By the time of blood sampling, patients had still received no therapy. CDR3 length: 14 amino acids. Germline CDR1 is SGHVS and CDR2 is FQNEAQ. Details on this clonotype: Its matching antigen is unknown. A junction end diverges from the germline sequence, so it may reflect a read error.

General observations from the study: In common between the patients and the controls were twenty-nine CD8+ CDR3 sequences. Patients were compared with controls for CD8+ Simpson's diversity, and no significant difference emerged.

The chain employs TRBV7-8 and TRBJ1-1; D possibly corresponds to TRBD1 (6 bases). This TCR was sampled from a human donor with aplastic anemia. The sample consisted of sorted CD4+, CD8+, or CD8+CD57+ T cells (not recorded which) from PBMCs. The CDR3 is CASTLAGAHTEAFF. The DNA of the CDR3 is TGTGCCAGCACCTTAGCGGGGGCGCACACTGAAGCTTTCTTT.